The sequence of this T cell receptor beta chain was determined in a study of blood T cell repertoires in COVID-19. CDR1 SNHLY and CDR2 FYNNEI come from the germline V gene. This CDR3 comprises 17 residues. V lost 5 bases, J lost 1 base, and 20 bases lay in between. Under the authors' procedure: Nucleated cell counts were estimated from reference gene primer amplification. Clones were read by immunoSEQ multiplex PCR, and TCRdb kept only the in-frame ones, dropping some. Clone size and V and J calls were adopted from that table, with D and trimming inferred from the DNA. In the table there are about 45,000 clones, roughly four fifths of which are singletons.

This TCR was sampled from a human donor in a cohort sampled during active COVID-19. The sequenced sample was peripheral blood. The chain links TRBV2 to TRBJ1-1, with D perhaps TRBD1 (5 bases). DNA of the CDR3: TGTGCCAGCAGTCATGCTTTAGGGGAAGGGTCGAACACTGAAGCTTTCTTT. It yields the protein CASSHALGEGSNTEAFF.